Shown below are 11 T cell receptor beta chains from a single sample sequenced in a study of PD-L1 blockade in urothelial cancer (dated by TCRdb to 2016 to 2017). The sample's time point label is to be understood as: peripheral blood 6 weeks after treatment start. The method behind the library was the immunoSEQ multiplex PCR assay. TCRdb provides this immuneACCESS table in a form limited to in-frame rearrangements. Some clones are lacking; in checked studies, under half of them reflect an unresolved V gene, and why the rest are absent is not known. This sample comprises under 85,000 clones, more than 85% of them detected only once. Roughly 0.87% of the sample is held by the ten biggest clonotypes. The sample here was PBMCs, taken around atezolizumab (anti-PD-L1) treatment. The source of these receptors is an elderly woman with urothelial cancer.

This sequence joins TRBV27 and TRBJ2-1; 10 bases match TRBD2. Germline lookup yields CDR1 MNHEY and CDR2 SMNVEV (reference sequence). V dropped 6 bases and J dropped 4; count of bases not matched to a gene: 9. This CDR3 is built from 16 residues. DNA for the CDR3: TGTGCCAGCAGCCTCCTAGCGGGAGTCGTATACAATGAGCAGTTCTTC. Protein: CASSLLAGVVYNEQFF.

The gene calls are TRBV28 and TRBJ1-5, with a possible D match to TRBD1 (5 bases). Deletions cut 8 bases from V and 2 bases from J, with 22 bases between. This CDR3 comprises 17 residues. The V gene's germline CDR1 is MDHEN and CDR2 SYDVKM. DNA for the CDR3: TGTGCCAGCCGACCGGCCGGGGGAGTAGGGGGCAATCAGCCCCAGCATTTT. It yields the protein CASRPAGGVGGNQPQHF. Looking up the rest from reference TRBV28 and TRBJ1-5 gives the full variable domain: DVKVTQSSRYLVKRTGEKVFLECVQDMDHENMFWYRQDPGLGLRLIYFSYDVKMKEKGDIPEGYSVSREKKERFSLILESASTNQTSMYLCASRPAGGVGGNQPQHFGDGTRLSIL.

In nucleotides, the CDR3 is TGTGCCAGTAGTATGCAGGGGCCAGATACGCAGTATTTT. Residues: CASSMQGPDTQYF. The chain is built from TRBV19 and TRBJ2-3; tentative D call: TRBD1 (6 bases). The germline V gene encodes CDR1 LNHDA and CDR2 SQIVND (reference sequence). CDR3 length: 13 amino acids. The V gene lost 3 bases and the J gene lost 4 bases, with 8 bases spanning the gap.

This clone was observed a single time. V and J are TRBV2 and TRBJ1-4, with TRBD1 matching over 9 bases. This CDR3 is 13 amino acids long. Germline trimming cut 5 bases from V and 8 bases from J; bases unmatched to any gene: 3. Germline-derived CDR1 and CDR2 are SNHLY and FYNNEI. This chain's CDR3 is CASSRTGVEKLFF. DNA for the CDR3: TGTGCCAGCAGTAGGACAGGGGTAGAAAAACTGTTTTTT. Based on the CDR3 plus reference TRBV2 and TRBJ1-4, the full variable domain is EPEVTQTPSHQVTQMGQEVILRCVPISNHLYFYWYRQILGQKVEFLVSFYNNEISEKSEIFDDQFSVERPDGSNFTLKIRSTKLEDSAMYFCASSRTGVEKLFFGSGTQLSVL.

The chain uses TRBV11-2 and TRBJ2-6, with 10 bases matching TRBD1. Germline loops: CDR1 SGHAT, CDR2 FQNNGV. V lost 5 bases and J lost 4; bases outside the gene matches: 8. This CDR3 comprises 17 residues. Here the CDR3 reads CASSPGTGASGANVLTF. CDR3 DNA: TGTGCCAGCAGCCCCGGGACAGGGGCGTCCGGGGCCAACGTCCTGACTTTC.

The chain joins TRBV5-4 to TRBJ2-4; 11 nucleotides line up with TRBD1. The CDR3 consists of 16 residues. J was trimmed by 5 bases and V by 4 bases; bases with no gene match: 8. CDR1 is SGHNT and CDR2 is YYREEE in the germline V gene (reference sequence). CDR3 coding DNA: TGTGCCAGCAGCCAAGGGACAGGGGGTGGAGAAAACATTCAGTACTTC. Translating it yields CASSQGTGGGENIQYF.

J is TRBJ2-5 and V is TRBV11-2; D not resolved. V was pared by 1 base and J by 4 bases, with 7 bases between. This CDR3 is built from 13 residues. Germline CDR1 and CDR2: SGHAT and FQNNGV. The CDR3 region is CASSLGARETQYF. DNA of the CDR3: TGTGCCAGCAGCTTAGGGGCGCGAGAGACCCAGTACTTC.

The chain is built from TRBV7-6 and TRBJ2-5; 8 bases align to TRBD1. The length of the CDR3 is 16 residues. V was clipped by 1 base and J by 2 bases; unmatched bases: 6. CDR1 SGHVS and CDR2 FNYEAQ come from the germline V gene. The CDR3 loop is CASSLGSGQGQETQYF. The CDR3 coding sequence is TGTGCCAGCAGCTTAGGTAGCGGACAGGGACAAGAGACCCAGTACTTC.

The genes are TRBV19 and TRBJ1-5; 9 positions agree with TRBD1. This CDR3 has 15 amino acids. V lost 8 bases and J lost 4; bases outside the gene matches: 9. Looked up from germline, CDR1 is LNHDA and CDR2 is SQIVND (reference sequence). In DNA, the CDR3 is TGTGCCAGTCAAACCGGGACAGGGACTAATCAGCCCCAGCATTTT. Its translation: CASQTGTGTNQPQHF. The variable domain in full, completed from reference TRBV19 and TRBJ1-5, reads DGGITQSPKYLFRKEGQNVTLSCEQNLNHDAMYWYRQDPGQGLRLIYYSQIVNDFQKGDIAEGYSVSREKKESFPLTVTSAQKNPTAFYLCASQTGTGTNQPQHFGDGTRLSIL.

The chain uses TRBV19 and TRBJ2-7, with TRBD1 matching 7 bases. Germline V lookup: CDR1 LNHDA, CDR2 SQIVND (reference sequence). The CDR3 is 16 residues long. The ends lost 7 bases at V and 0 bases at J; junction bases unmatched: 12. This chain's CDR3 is CASTPRGSHRSYEQYF. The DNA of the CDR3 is TGTGCCAGTACACCCAGGGGGTCGCACCGCTCCTACGAGCAGTACTTC.

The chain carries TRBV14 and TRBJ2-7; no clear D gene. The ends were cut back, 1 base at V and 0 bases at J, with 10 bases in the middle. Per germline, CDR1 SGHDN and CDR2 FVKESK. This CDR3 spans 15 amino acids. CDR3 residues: CASSQGTPSSYEQYF. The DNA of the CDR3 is TGTGCCAGCAGCCAAGGAACTCCGAGCTCCTACGAGCAGTACTTC. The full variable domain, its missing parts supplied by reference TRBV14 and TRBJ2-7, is EAGVTQFPSHSVIEKGQTVTLRCDPISGHDNLYWYRRVMGKEIKFLLHFVKESKQDESGMPNNRFLAERTGGTYSTLKVQPAELEDSGVYFCASSQGTPSSYEQYFGPGTRLTVT.